This T cell receptor (beta chain) was recovered during a study of control samples from healthy donors and cancer patients. Method: immunoSEQ multiplex PCR; TCRdb's copy keeps in-frame clones and lacks some. Of some 97,000 clones in the sample, about 88% were seen once. J gave up 10 bases and V 8 bases, and 9 bases lay outside the gene matches. The CDR3 is 14 residues long. The germline CDR1 and CDR2 sequences are LGHDT and YNNKEL (reference sequence). This receptor was identified in a woman aged 50 to 60 in good health. The specimen was blood. The rearrangement links TRBV3-1 (or the pseudogene TRBV3-2) to TRBJ2-1; 12 nucleotides line up with TRBD2. CDR3 in amino acids: CASDATSGSGEQFF. The CDR3 DNA reads as TGTGCCAGCGACGCGACTAGCGGGAGCGGAGAGCAGTTCTTC.